These 18 T cell receptor beta chains were all obtained from the same sample, sequenced in a study of Graves' ophthalmopathy and Graves' hyperthyroidism. Using RNA transcripts, the TCR beta CDR3 regions were amplified. The library came from an HTBI-primed first-round RT-PCR and a second-round multiplex PCR. TCRdb re-called the multiplex PCR reads through MiXCR, storing one row per CDR3 protein. There are approximately 700,000 distinct CDR3 sequences in the sample; roughly 41% occur only once, and approximately 43% lies in the top ten. The sample comprised peripheral blood. The receptors originated from an adult man with Graves' ophthalmopathy.

This clonotype was seen only a few times. This chain links TRBV5-1 with TRBJ1-2, with TRBD1 matching 8 bases. The trim removed 0 bases at V and 8 bases at J, leaving 6 bases unmatched. Per the germline V gene, CDR1 is SGHRS and CDR2 is YFSETQ. This CDR3 has 14 amino acids. The CDR3 region is CASSLGQGTGGYTF. CDR3 bases: TGCGCCAGCAGCTTGGGACAGGGGACGGGAGGCTACACCTTC.

This clonotype was observed a single time. V and J are TRBV20-1 and TRBJ1-6; TRBD1 might be the D (6 bases). Per the germline V gene, CDR1 is DFQATT and CDR2 is SNEGSKA (reference sequence). V was trimmed by 2 bases and J by 0 bases, leaving 8 bases between them. This CDR3 has 15 residues. The CDR3 DNA is TGCAGTGCTAGACAGGGGAGCTCCTATAATTCACCCCTCCACTTT. Amino acids: CSARQGSSYNSPLHF.

This clonotype appeared a few times. The CDR3 DNA follows: TGTGCCAGCAGCGGAGGGGGGAGACTAGCAGTCCAAGAGACCCAGTACTTC. It yields the protein CASSGGGRLAVQETQYF. The chain carries TRBV9 and TRBJ2-5, with TRBD2 as a possible D gene (7 bases). CDR1 is SGDLS and CDR2 is YYNGEE in the germline V gene. The V gene lost 3 bases and the J gene lost 1 base, with 19 bases spanning the gap. The length of the CDR3 is 17 residues.

This clonotype was observed a handful of times. The chain carries TRBV19 and TRBJ1-2; TRBD1 is a possible D gene (6 bases). Germline V gives CDR1 LNHDA, CDR2 SQIVND (reference sequence). This CDR3 spans 14 amino acids. V was cut by 1 base and J by 3 bases, with 9 bases left in between. The CDR3 DNA sequence: TGTGCCAGTAGTATAGCCCGGACAGACTATGGCTACACCTTC. As protein: CASSIARTDYGYTF.

A remark on this clonotype: The junction does not match germline at one end; this may be a read error. This chain links TRBV20-1 with TRBJ2-7; D gene unclear. CDR3 length equals 8 residues. CDR1 and CDR2 (germline): DFQATT, SNEGSKA (reference sequence). In DNA form, the CDR3 reads TGCAGTGCTAGAACCCGGGCCTTC. Amino acids: CSARTRAF.

The V and J genes are TRBV2 and TRBJ1-4; D is uncertain. With 6 bases removed from V and 0 bases from J, the gap between germline ends came to 20 bases. Germline V gene sequence: CDR1 SNHLY, CDR2 FYNNEI. This CDR3 spans 18 amino acids. The CDR3 region has the DNA TGTGCCAGCAGCCCCCTGGTTTACAGCGAAGCAACTAATGAAAAACTGTTTTTT. Its protein product is CASSPLVYSEATNEKLFF.

At least ten counts were recorded for this clonotype. The J gene is TRBJ2-5, the V gene TRBV2; 9 bases fit TRBD1. The CDR3 totals 15 residues. The trim removed 4 bases at V and 5 bases at J, leaving 8 bases unmatched. Germline CDR1 reads SNHLY; CDR2 reads FYNNEI. The CDR3 sequence: CASSAGQGRGETQYF. The CDR3 coding sequence is TGTGCCAGCAGTGCGGGACAGGGACGTGGGGAGACCCAGTACTTC.

CDR3 DNA: TGTGCCAGCAGCAAGACAGGGGCCAATTCACCCCTCCACTTT. This gives the protein CASSKTGANSPLHF. This rearrangement joins TRBV9 to TRBJ1-6, with 8 bases matching TRBD1. Trimming cost V 4 bases and J 7 bases; bases outside gene matches: 4. The germline gives CDR1 SGDLS, CDR2 YYNGEE. CDR3 length equals 14 residues.

The chain recombines TRBV7-9 with TRBJ2-7; 15 bases agree with TRBD2. With 4 bases clipped from V and 0 bases from J, the junction kept 7 bases outside the gene matches. The germline V gene has CDR1 SEHNR and CDR2 FQNEAQ (reference sequence). This CDR3 is 18 amino acids long. The CDR3 reads CASSSGLAGGGPSYEQYF. The CDR3 DNA is TGTGCCAGCAGCTCGGGACTAGCGGGAGGAGGACCCTCCTACGAGCAGTACTTC. The full variable domain, completed using reference TRBV7-9 and TRBJ2-7, is DTGVSQNPRHKITKRGQNVTFRCDPISEHNRLYWYRQTLGQGPEFLTYFQNEAQLEKSRLLSDRFSAERPKGSFSTLEIQRTEQGDSAMYLCASSSGLAGGGPSYEQYFGPGTRLTVT.

This clonotype was recorded many times. This sequence joins TRBV15 and TRBJ1-5; weak D call: TRBD1 (5 bases). CDR1 is LNHNV, CDR2 YYDKDF, per germline (reference sequence). This CDR3 is built from 14 residues. Trimming removed 1 base at V and 3 bases at J, with 7 bases between. CDR3 DNA sequence: TGTGCCACCAGCAGAGGGGACCTCAATCAGCCCCAGCATTTT. Protein product: CATSRGDLNQPQHF.

The CDR3 bases are TGCAGCATAAGACGGAGTCCCTACGAGCAGTACTTC. It specifies CSIRRSPYEQYF. V usage is TRBV29-1 and J usage is TRBJ2-7; D remains ambiguous. The CDR3 is 12 residues long. The V and J ends lost 8 bases and 2 bases respectively, with 13 bases between them. Germline assignment: CDR1 SQVTM and CDR2 ANQGSEA.

The sample holds many counts of this clonotype. The chain couples TRBV24-1 to TRBJ2-5, with 10 bases fitting TRBD1. This CDR3 spans 16 amino acids. V lost 3 bases to trimming and J lost 1 base; unmatched junction nucleotides: 4. Germline assignment: CDR1 KGHDR and CDR2 SFDVKD. CDR3 loop: CATSDTRQGAQETQYF. The DNA for the CDR3 is TGTGCCACCAGTGATACCAGACAGGGGGCCCAAGAGACCCAGTACTTC.

This clonotype was counted only a few times. The chain joins TRBV4-3 to TRBJ2-7; D is uncertain. Germline values: CDR1 LGHNA, CDR2 YSLEER. The CDR3 has 13 residues. V was clipped by 1 base and J by 4 bases, with 8 bases between them. In DNA, the CDR3 is TGCGCCAGCAGCCAAGCGTTGGGGTACGAGCAGTACTTC. The encoded protein is CASSQALGYEQYF.

This chain uses TRBV2 with TRBJ2-7; 7 nucleotides align to TRBD1. V was pared by 7 bases and J by 2 bases, with 8 bases of the junction left unmatched. The CDR3 is 14 residues long. The germline CDR1 and CDR2 sequences are SNHLY and FYNNEI. The chain's CDR3 is CASITGTETYEQYF. The CDR3 DNA reads as TGTGCCAGCATTACCGGGACAGAGACCTACGAGCAGTACTTC.

Of note for this clonotype: This clone may be a read error of a much larger clone one base away. V is TRBV7-9 and J is TRBJ2-7; D ambiguous. This CDR3 has 14 amino acids. The germline gives CDR1 SEHNR, CDR2 FQNEAQ (reference sequence). CDR3 residues: CASGLTHDSYEQYF. The CDR3 nucleotides are TGTGCCAGCGGCTTGACCCACGACTCCTACGAGCAGTACTTC.

CDR3 sequence reads: CASSYIRDSNQPQHF. CDR3 DNA: TGTGCCAGCAGTTACATTCGCGACAGCAATCAGCCCCAGCATTTT. J is TRBJ1-5 and V is TRBV6-6; the D is unclear. Trimming stripped 2 bases from V and 1 base from J, with 9 bases between. Per germline, CDR1 MNHNY and CDR2 SVGAGI (reference sequence). The CDR3 is 15 amino acids.

This clonotype turned up a few times. The genes are TRBV10-3 and TRBJ1-1; D remains ambiguous. This CDR3 contains 13 residues. V gave up 10 bases and J gave up 0 bases, with 12 bases separating them. In germline, CDR1 is ENHRY, CDR2 SYGVKD. This CDR3 reads CATRPDLNTEAFF. In DNA form, the CDR3 reads TGTGCCACCAGGCCTGATTTGAACACTGAAGCTTTCTTT.

This clonotype has a count of ten or more. This sequence joins TRBV25-1 and TRBJ1-5, with TRBD1 as a possible D gene (5 bases). The ends were cut back, 5 bases at V and 4 bases at J, with 12 bases in the middle. This CDR3 is built from 14 residues. The V gene's germline CDR1 is MGHDK and CDR2 SYGVNS. The CDR3 reads CASSRQGLNQPQHF. DNA for the CDR3: TGTGCCAGCAGTAGGCAGGGTTTAAATCAGCCCCAGCATTTT.